The sequence of this T cell receptor beta chain was determined in a study of T cells in Graves' hyperthyroidism and ophthalmopathy (dated by TCRdb to between 2018 and 2021). For context, the study as a whole: Peripheral blood was sampled at the time of initial diagnosis, prior to any treatment. Thyroid tissue and blood T-cell repertoires from roughly 6 Graves' hyperthyroidism patients were also compared in the study. The approximately 95 discovery patients were divided at random into training and test sets in a 7:3 ratio. A discovery cohort of about 96 patients, roughly 45 with Graves' ophthalmopathy and 55 to 65 with stable Graves' hyperthyroidism, was used to find distinguishing TCR V-J signatures. Following sampling, methimazole starting at 30 mg daily was given to hyperthyroidism patients, and high-dose intravenous methylprednisolone was given to ophthalmopathy patients. Whether ophthalmopathy could be predicted prospectively was tested in an independent validation cohort made up of roughly 19 hyperthyroidism patients plus 17 patients who later progressed to ophthalmopathy. According to the paper, TCR Vbeta CDR3 sequencing was carried out on some 140 peripheral blood samples, which came from 40 to 45 ophthalmopathy, around 75 hyperthyroidism and some 17 progressor patients. Results the study describes overall, beyond this receptor: In validation, the model predicted progression to ophthalmopathy a median of about 6.5 months before onset, with about 70% sensitivity and just under 75% specificity. Most expanded thyroid clonotypes (frequency above 0.001) were also found in blood, which suggests that blood repertoires may mirror thyroid immune responses. Ophthalmopathy was separated from stable hyperthyroidism by a 13 V-J signature model, with about 88% sensitivity and roughly 84% specificity obtained in cross-validation and 80%/75% obtained in testing. No statistical method was used to set the sample size in advance, and investigators knew the group allocation.

Many counts were recorded for this clonotype. Its antigen specificity is not known. Base qualities are not provided; no much larger clone lies one nucleotide away. V lost 5 bases and J lost 8 bases; the stretch between them is 17 bases long. Based on the germline V gene, the CDR1 and CDR2 sequences are SGHTA and FQGTGA. The CDR3 covers 14 residues, taking in both the cysteine and the phenylalanine. Only the CDR3 DNA stays, 42 bases, in frame from base 1. TCR beta CDR3 regions were amplified from RNA transcripts. The TCR CDR3 was subjected to a first round of RT-PCR using the HTBI primer set and the Qiagen OneStep RT-PCR kit. Libraries were constructed in a second round of multiplex PCR, after which size selection and purification were carried out. Sequencing of the libraries was done on an Illumina HiSeq2000 using paired-end 100 bp reads. In the original analysis: SOAPnuke was used to process the raw data, throwing out any read that contained adapters or uncalled bases, had a mean Phred below 15, or lacked an exact constant-primer or identifier match. COPE v1.2.5 was used to merge the high-quality paired reads, and each unique nucleotide sequence was defined as a clonotype. Clonotypes were aligned to IMGT TRBV, TRBD and TRBJ reference segments using MiTCR v1.1. Analysis was restricted to V-J combinations with a frequency above 0.0001, which covered approximately 99% of repertoires. A TCS score was defined as the ratio between F50 (clonal expansion) and ExV (chaos), using BLOSUM62-based TCRdist between CDR3 peptides within each V-J. Welch's t-statistics and random forest reduced roughly 500 V-J features to roughly 13, which were used in a naive Bayes classifier (R e1071). TCRdb passed the public sequencing reads through fastp at Q25 and MiXCR, retaining productive beta sequences. One record per CDR3 amino acid sequence lists the most common genes and DNA. These V and J calls originate from TCRdb's pipeline instead of the authors' own analysis. In this sample the table shows 550,000 to 600,000 distinct CDR3 sequences, 16% of which occur a single time. Clones ranked in the top ten supply 15% to 20% of the sample.

Graves' hyperthyroidism was defined as stable when no progression to ophthalmopathy occurred over 18 months of follow-up. The hyperthyroidism patients were between 18 and 65 years old and newly diagnosed, with a disease duration of less than 2 months. Patients with uncontrolled infections, other autoimmune diseases, pregnancy or lactation were excluded. Diagnoses relied on clinical symptoms, serum thyroxine and TRAb, thyroid ultrasound and orbital computed tomography. PBMCs were separated from roughly 9.3 ml of fresh peripheral blood using Ficoll-Paque density gradient centrifugation. Total RNA was extracted with Trizol reagent, and quality was checked on an Agilent 2100 Bioanalyzer.

The V gene is TRBV7-3 and the J gene is TRBJ2-3; the D gene is possibly TRBD2, with 5 bases matching. This sequence was found in a woman between 18 and 29 years old with Graves' hyperthyroidism. Sequenced: blood. The sequenced DNA is TGTGCCAGCAGCCCCGACGGGCTAGCCGTTACGCAGTATTTT. It specifies CASSPDGLAVTQYF.